This TCR beta chain was identified during a study of molecular identifiers for immune sequencing clone quantification (dated by TCRdb to the late 2010s). Turning to the overall study: For a replicate experiment, the RNA from either approximately 20,000 or 98,000 naive CD8 T cells was divided into five aliquots, and four of those aliquots went on to sequencing. The study was a methods study using CD8 T cells to benchmark molecular-identifier clustering-based TCR repertoire sequencing (MIDCIRS) and TCR RNA copy counting.

Turning to this clonotype: What antigen it recognizes has not been identified. No per-base quality is available; no much larger clone lies one base away.

The CDR3 runs 16 residues from the cysteine to the phenylalanine. Only the CDR3 region is kept as DNA, spanning 48 bases read in frame from base 1. V ends up 4 bases short and J 0 bases short, with an unmatched junction base count of 6. CDR1 and CDR2 (SGHKS, YYEKEE) derive from the germline V gene (reference sequence). Library preparation was by PCR. The sequencer was an Illumina HiSeq 4000. Preparation of bulk TCR libraries followed a previously described approach, with the TCR primers listed in Table S5. Purification of total RNA was performed with the Qiagen AllPrep DNA/RNA kit. Before analysis, reads from multiple sequencing runs of one library were combined. Per the authors' processing: Reads were retained only if their TCR constant sequence matched exactly, and those retained reads were trimmed to 150 nt and grouped according to their 12-nt molecular barcodes. Reads within each barcode group were sub-clustered using a 15% Levenshtein threshold, and quality-weighted consensus sequences were constructed for each RNA molecule. Non-functional sequences were discarded, and so were lower-count sequences lying one edit away from another sequence. On the basis of fitting two negative binomial distributions, barcode sub-clusters with fewer than 20% of the maximum read count were discarded. In-frame beta chains were kept once TCRdb had trimmed the public reads at Q25 with fastp and called clones with MiXCR. Every distinct CDR3 protein forms one entry, paired with its most common genes and DNA. The V and J calls reflect TCRdb's pipeline rather than the authors' work. For this sample there are approximately 500,000 distinct CDR3 sequences; about 20% appear just once. The ten most abundant clones make up about 0.78% of the sample.

Paper-wide results and their limitations: Without barcode sub-clustering, chimeric consensus sequences inflated TCR diversity; chimeras reached as high as 47%. Modeling gave approximately 3 recovered TCR RNA copies per cell versus around 10 by digital PCR, implying about 30% capture efficiency. Spiked-in Jurkat TCR RNA (approximately 10 copies' worth), which is not part of the donor repertoire, was contained in the naive libraries. Highly expanded clone sizes could be underestimated because identical TCR molecules may share a barcode. A single cell's worth of spiked-in Jurkat TCR RNA was reported detectable even among 850,000 to 1,000,000 naive CD8 T cells. In CMV-specific effector cells, clones with more than 20 RNA copies contained over 99% of molecules, whereas in naive cells such clones contained under 1% of molecules.

Libraries of naive CD8 T cells were built from anywhere between roughly 18,000 and 1,000,000 sorted cells, with 10%, 30% or 50% of the purified RNA used. On a BD FACSAria II, naive CD8 T cells were FACS-sorted as CD8+CD4-CCR7+CD45RA+ and collected into RLT Plus buffer. Detection sensitivity was tested by spiking Jurkat RNA equal to fewer than twelve TCR copies' worth into samples containing roughly 18,000-1,000,000 naive CD8 T cells. Enrichment of CD8 T cells was performed with RosetteSep CD8+ T Cell Enrichment Cocktail and Ficoll-Paque, after which ACK red cell lysis was carried out. The chain is made from TRBV5-5 and TRBJ2-3; TRBD2 fits 9 bases in the junction. Sequencing input: naive CD8+ T cells from blood, with Jurkat cell RNA spiked in. Per the publication, the cell subset or site label means: FACS-sorted CD8+CD4-CCR7+CD45RA+ naive T cells. This receptor was identified in a human donor in good health. Some libraries in this study had Jurkat cell RNA spiked in. The nucleotide sequence is TGTGCCAGCAGCCTTTGGACTAGCGTTAGCACAGATACGCAGTATTTT. Its product reads: CASSLWTSVSTDTQYF.